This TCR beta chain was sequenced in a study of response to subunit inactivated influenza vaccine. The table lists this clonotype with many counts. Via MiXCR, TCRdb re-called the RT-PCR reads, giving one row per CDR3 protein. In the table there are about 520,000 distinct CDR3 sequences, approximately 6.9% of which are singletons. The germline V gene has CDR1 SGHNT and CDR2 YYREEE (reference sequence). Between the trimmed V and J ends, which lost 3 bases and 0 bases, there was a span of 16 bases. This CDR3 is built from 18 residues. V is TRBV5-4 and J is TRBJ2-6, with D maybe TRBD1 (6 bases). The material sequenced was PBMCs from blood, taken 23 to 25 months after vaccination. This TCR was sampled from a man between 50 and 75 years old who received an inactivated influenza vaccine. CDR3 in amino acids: CASSSAGVASSGANVLTF. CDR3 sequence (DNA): TGTGCCAGCAGCTCCGCAGGGGTCGCAAGCTCTGGGGCCAACGTCCTGACTTTC.